This paragraph reports one TCR beta chain. TCRdb re-called the PCR reads with MiXCR. This sample has under 15,000 clones; roughly 28% occur once, and the top ten carry 12%. Germline-derived CDR1 and CDR2 are MNHNS and SASEGT. This CDR3 spans 15 amino acids. Trimming shortened V by 2 bases and J by 1 base, and 12 bases separated the two germline ends. This sample is part of a study of metastatic and nonmetastatic thyroid tumors. Thyroid surgery had not been preceded by any treatment in any patient. The chain is built from TRBV6-1 and TRBJ2-7, with D tentatively TRBD2 (6 bases). The TCR was taken from a female donor with papillary thyroid cancer or a benign thyroid nodule (not recorded which). Some clones in this sample may be carry-over from other donors' samples. The sequencing input was tumor tissue. The CDR3 DNA sequence: TGTGCCAGCAGTGAAAAGGCGGAGGGGTCCTACGAGCAGTACTTC. This gives the protein CASSEKAEGSYEQYF.